These T cell receptor beta chains were read from a single sample in a study of T cells in Graves' hyperthyroidism and ophthalmopathy. TCRdb independently ran MiXCR on the multiplex PCR reads; one entry per CDR3 protein. Of a few hundred thousand distinct CDR3 sequences listed, around 16% are singletons. The sequencing sample was made of blood. These receptors came from a woman in her 40s with Graves' ophthalmopathy. Both conserved end residues are part of each CDR3. D genes are given only for firm matches. Where a row states a size, it is once, few, many or the class of an expanded clone; other rows omit it.

TRBJ1-1 | TRBV20-1 | many | TRBD1 | 14 | CSARDREMNTEAFF | TGCAGTGCCCGGGACAGGGAAATGAACACTGAAGCTTTCTTT
TRBJ2-3 | TRBV10-3 | few | . | 15 | CAISEAGTSTDTQYF | TGTGCCATCAGTGAAGCCGGGACTAGCACAGATACGCAGTATTTT
TRBJ1-2 | TRBV2 | few | . | 14 | CASSEAPGNYGYTF | TGTGCCAGCAGTGAAGCTCCGGGTAACTATGGCTACACCTTC
TRBJ1-5 | TRBV25-1 | . | . | 22 | CASNPIRHGPGGAPYSNQPQHF | TGTGCCAGCAATCCGATCCGGCACGGACCCGGTGGGGCACCATATAGCAATCAGCCCCAGCATTTT
TRBJ2-1 | TRBV7-9 | . | TRBD2 | 17 | CASSSMGVAGIYNEQFF | TGTGCCAGCAGCTCAATGGGGGTAGCGGGGATTTACAATGAGCAGTTCTTC
TRBJ1-4 | TRBV2 | many | . | 14 | CASTPGTGQEKLFF | TGTGCCAGCACCCCGGGAACGGGGCAGGAAAAACTGTTTTTT
TRBJ1-1 | TRBV4-1 | few | . | 14 | CASSQDYTHTEAFF | TGCGCCAGCAGCCAAGATTACACTCACACTGAAGCTTTCTTT
TRBJ2-2 | TRBV12-3/TRBV12-4 | many | . | 15 | CATNPWGANTGELFF | TGTGCCACCAACCCCTGGGGGGCGAACACCGGGGAGCTGTTTTTT
TRBJ2-3 | TRBV19 | . | . | 13 | CASSTQNTDTQYF | TGTGCCAGTAGCACACAGAACACAGATACGCAGTATTTT
TRBJ2-5 | TRBV5-1 | few | TRBD2 | 13 | CASSGTSAETQYF | TGCGCCAGCAGTGGGACTAGCGCCGAGACCCAGTACTTC
TRBJ1-3 | TRBV12-3/TRBV12-4 | . | . | 20 | CASRRGGGASATTSGNTIYF | TGTGCCAGCAGACGCGGGGGGGGAGCCTCAGCTACTACCTCTGGAAACACCATATATTTT
TRBJ1-4 | TRBV18 | . | . | 13 | CASSEGVGGKLFF | TGTGCCAGCTCAGAAGGGGTCGGCGGAAAACTGTTTTTT
TRBJ1-6 | TRBV6-1 | few | . | 16 | CASRILRGSYNSPLHF | TGTGCCAGCAGGATACTTAGGGGCTCCTATAATTCACCCCTCCACTTT
TRBJ2-3 | TRBV27 | many | TRBD2 | 17 | CASTRTSGSGVTDTQYF | TGTGCCAGCACAAGGACTAGCGGGAGTGGTGTCACAGATACGCAGTATTTT
TRBJ1-4 | TRBV2 | many | . | 15 | CASSGQFVSSEKLFF | TGTGCCAGCAGTGGACAGTTCGTTTCTAGTGAAAAACTGTTTTTT
TRBJ2-1 | TRBV6-1 | few | . | 16 | CASSEWQGLGNNEQFF | TGTGCCAGCAGTGAATGGCAAGGACTGGGCAACAATGAGCAGTTCTTC
TRBJ2-7 | TRBV15 | few | TRBD2 | 15 | CATSRDLAGAGEQYF | TGTGCCACCAGCAGGGATCTAGCGGGAGCCGGCGAGCAGTACTTC
TRBJ1-5 | TRBV18 | many | . | 14 | CASSTGNSNQPQHF | TGTGCCAGCTCAACCGGGAATAGCAATCAGCCCCAGCATTTT
TRBJ2-6 | TRBV27 | . | TRBD2 | 20 | CASSFYSGTSGSPGANVLTF | TGTGCCAGCAGTTTCTACTCCGGGACTAGCGGGAGCCCCGGGGCCAACGTCCTGACTTTC
TRBJ2-3 | TRBV29-1 | many | . | 11 | CSVVKGDTQYF | TGCAGCGTTGTTAAAGGTGATACGCAGTATTTT
TRBJ2-3 | TRBV15 | many | . | 13 | CATSIQGTDTQYF | TGTGCCACCAGCATCCAGGGTACAGATACGCAGTATTTT